The 7 T cell receptor beta chains given below trace back to one sample, sequenced in a study of CD8 T cells in ankylosing spondylitis. TCRdb re-called the 5' RACE reads with MiXCR, one entry per CDR3 protein. The data show about 250,000 distinct CDR3 sequences, with 32% seen just once and approximately 4.6% held by the top ten. Sequences were obtained from blood, either unsorted or a sorted T cell fraction (not recorded which). These receptors originate from a male donor with ankylosing spondylitis or in good health (not recorded which).

The V and J genes are TRBV6-1 and TRBJ2-4; D is ambiguous. CDR3 length equals 15 residues. CDR1 is MNHNS and CDR2 is SASEGT in the germline V gene. Trimming stripped 6 bases from V and 1 base from J, with 13 bases between. Here the CDR3 reads CASSAKTAAKNIQYF. The CDR3 region has the DNA TGTGCCAGCAGCGCGAAGACCGCGGCCAAAAACATTCAGTACTTC.

The V and J genes are TRBV25-1 and TRBJ2-7, with a weak D call TRBD2 (5 bases). The CDR3 extends over 12 amino acids. CDR1 and CDR2 (germline): MGHDK, SYGVNS. The V end was cut by 1 base, the J end by 5 bases, with 6 bases between. CDR3 loop: CASSESGNEQYF. CDR3 bases: TGTGCCAGCAGTGAATCGGGGAACGAGCAGTACTTC.

The chain links TRBV15 to TRBJ2-7, with D perhaps TRBD1 or TRBD2 (5 bases each). CDR3 length: 14 amino acids. Between the trimmed V and J ends, which lost 1 base and 6 bases, there was a span of 13 bases. The germline V gene encodes CDR1 LNHNV and CDR2 YYDKDF (reference sequence). CDR3 sequence: CATSRGGTLLEQYF. For the CDR3, the DNA is TGTGCCACCAGCAGAGGGGGGACCCTCCTCGAGCAGTACTTC.

The chain is built from TRBV6-1 and TRBJ2-7; 16 positions match TRBD2. V was clipped by 6 bases and J by 0 bases; unmatched bases: 5. The CDR3 sequence is 17 residues long. Germline CDR1 is MNHNS and CDR2 is SASEGT. The CDR3 nucleotides read TGTGCCAGCAGACCGGGACTAGCGGGGGGGAGCTCCTACGAGCAGTACTTC. It yields the protein CASRPGLAGGSSYEQYF.

The genes are TRBV20-1 and TRBJ1-4; the match to TRBD1 covers 8 bases. The CDR3 length is 18 residues. The V segment lost 7 bases and the J segment 5 bases; nucleotides outside the gene matches: 21. Germline V CDR1 and CDR2: DFQATT, SNEGSKA (reference sequence). The CDR3 DNA reads as TGCAGTGGACAGAGCCGGGGCAGGGGGCTCGTGGCGAATGAAAAACTGTTTTTT. Residues: CSGQSRGRGLVANEKLFF.

V usage is TRBV12-3 or TRBV12-4 and J usage is TRBJ1-1; tentative D call: TRBD1 (5 bases). This CDR3 spans 15 amino acids. V lost 10 bases and J 1 base, leaving 19 bases between the germline ends. The CDR3 nucleotides are TGTGCCACCTCTAAATGGGGCAGACAGAACACTGAAGCTTTCTTT. Residues: CATSKWGRQNTEAFF.

In its sample, this clonotype was seen a few times. The chain combines TRBV5-1 with TRBJ2-5; a possible D gene is TRBD1 (6 bases). Trimming left V 4 bases short and J 5 bases short, with 15 bases between. The CDR3 has 14 residues. From germline, CDR1 is SGHRS and CDR2 YFSETQ. This CDR3 reads CASSPQGPPETQYF. In DNA form, the CDR3 reads TGCGCCAGCAGCCCACAGGGTCCCCCGGAGACCCAGTACTTC.